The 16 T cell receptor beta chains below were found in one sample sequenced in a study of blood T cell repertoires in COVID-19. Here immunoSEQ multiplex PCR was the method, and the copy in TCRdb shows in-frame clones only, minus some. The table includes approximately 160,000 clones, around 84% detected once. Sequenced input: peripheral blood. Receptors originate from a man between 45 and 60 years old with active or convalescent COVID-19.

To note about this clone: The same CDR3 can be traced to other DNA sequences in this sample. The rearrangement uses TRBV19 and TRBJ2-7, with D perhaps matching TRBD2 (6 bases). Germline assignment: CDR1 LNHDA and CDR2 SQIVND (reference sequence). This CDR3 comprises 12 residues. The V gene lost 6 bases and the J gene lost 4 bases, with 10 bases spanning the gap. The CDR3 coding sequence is TGTGCCAGTAGCCCCGGGGGATACGAGCAGTACTTC. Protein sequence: CASSPGGYEQYF.

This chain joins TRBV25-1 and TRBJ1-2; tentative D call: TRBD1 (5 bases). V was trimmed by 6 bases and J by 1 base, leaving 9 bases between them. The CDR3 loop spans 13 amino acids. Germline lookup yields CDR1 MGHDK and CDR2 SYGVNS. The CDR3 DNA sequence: TGTGCCAGCAGCTCGGGACTTAACTATGGCTACACCTTC. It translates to CASSSGLNYGYTF.

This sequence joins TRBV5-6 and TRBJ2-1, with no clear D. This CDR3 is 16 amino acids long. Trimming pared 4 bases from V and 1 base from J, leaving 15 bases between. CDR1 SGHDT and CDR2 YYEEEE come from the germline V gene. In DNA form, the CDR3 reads TGTGCCAGCAGCCTTCGCGCCGTGGTGTCCTACAATGAGCAGTTCTTC. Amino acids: CASSLRAVVSYNEQFF. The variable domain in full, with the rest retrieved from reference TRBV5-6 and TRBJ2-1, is DAGVTQSPTHLIKTRGQQVTLRCSPKSGHDTVSWYQQALGQGPQFIFQYYEEEERQRGNFPDRFSGHQFPNYSSELNVNALLLGDSALYLCASSLRAVVSYNEQFFGPGTRLTVL.

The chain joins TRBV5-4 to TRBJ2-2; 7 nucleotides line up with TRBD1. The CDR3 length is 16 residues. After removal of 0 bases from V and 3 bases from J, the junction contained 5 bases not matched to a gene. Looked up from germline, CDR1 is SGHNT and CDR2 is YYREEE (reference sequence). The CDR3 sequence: CASSLARDSYTGELFF. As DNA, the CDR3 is TGTGCCAGCAGCTTGGCCCGGGACAGTTACACCGGGGAGCTGTTTTTT.

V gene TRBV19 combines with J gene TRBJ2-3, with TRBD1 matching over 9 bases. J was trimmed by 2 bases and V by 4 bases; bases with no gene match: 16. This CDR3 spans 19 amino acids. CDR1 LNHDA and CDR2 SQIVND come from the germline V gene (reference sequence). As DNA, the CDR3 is TGTGCCAGTAGTACCAAGGACAGGGGTGGTAGCGGATTCACAGATACGCAGTATTTT. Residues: CASSTKDRGGSGFTDTQYF.

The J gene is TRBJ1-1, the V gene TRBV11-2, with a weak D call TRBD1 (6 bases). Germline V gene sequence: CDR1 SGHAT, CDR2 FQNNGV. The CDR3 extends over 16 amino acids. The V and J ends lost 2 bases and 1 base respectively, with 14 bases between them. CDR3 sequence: CASSLRWGQSNTEAFF. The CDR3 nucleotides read TGTGCCAGCAGCTTAAGGTGGGGGCAATCGAACACTGAAGCTTTCTTT.

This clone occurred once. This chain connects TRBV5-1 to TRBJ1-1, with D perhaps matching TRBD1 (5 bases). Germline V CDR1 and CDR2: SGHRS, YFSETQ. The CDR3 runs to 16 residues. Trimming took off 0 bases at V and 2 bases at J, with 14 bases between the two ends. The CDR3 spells CASSLGVGQVNTEAFF. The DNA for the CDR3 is TGCGCCAGCAGCTTGGGTGTAGGACAAGTAAACACTGAAGCTTTCTTT.

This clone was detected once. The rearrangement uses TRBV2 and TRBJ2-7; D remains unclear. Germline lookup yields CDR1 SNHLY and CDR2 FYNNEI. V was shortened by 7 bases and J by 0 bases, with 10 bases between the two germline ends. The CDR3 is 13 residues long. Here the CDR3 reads CASMRDTSYEQYF. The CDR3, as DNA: TGTGCCAGCATGCGCGACACCTCCTACGAGCAGTACTTC.

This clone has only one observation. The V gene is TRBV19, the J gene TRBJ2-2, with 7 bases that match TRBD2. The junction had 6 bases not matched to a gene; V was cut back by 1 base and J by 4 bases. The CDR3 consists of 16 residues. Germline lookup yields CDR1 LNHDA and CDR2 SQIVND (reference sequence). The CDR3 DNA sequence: TGTGCCAGTAGTATAGTGGCGGGAGACTCCACCGGGGAGCTGTTTTTT. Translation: CASSIVAGDSTGELFF.

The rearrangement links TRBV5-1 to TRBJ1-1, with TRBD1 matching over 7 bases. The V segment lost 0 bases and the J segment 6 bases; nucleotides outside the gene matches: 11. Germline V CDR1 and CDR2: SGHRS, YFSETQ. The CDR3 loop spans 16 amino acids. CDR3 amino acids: CASSLGGTGEVAEAFF. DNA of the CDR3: TGCGCCAGCAGCTTGGGGGGAACAGGGGAAGTCGCTGAAGCTTTCTTT.

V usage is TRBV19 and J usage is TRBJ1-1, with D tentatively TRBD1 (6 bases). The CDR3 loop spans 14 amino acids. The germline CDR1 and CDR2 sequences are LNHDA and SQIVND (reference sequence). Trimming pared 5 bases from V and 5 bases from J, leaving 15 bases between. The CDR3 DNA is TGTGCCAGTAGTGCACAGGGAAGGGGTACTGAAGCTTTCTTT. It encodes CASSAQGRGTEAFF. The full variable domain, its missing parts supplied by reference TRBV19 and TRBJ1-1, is DGGITQSPKYLFRKEGQNVTLSCEQNLNHDAMYWYRQDPGQGLRLIYYSQIVNDFQKGDIAEGYSVSREKKESFPLTVTSAQKNPTAFYLCASSAQGRGTEAFFGQGTRLTVV.

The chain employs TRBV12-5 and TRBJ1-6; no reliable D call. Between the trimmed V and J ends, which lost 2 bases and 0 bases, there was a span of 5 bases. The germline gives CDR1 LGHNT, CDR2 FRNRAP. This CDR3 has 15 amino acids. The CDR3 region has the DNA TGTGCTAGTGGTTTGACGAGCTCCTATAATTCACCCCTCCACTTT. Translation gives CASGLTSSYNSPLHF.

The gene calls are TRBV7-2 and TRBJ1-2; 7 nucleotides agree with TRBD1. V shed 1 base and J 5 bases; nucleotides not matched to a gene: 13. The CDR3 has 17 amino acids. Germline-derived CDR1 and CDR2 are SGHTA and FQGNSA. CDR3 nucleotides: TGTGCCAGCAGCTTAGACCGACAGGGTTTCGGGGATTATGGCTACACCTTC. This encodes CASSLDRQGFGDYGYTF.

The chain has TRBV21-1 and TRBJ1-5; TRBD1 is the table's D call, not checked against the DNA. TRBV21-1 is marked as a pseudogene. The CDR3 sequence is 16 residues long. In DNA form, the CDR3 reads TGTGCCAGCAGCAACAGACAGGGAGAAGGAAATCAGCCCCAGCATTTT. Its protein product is CASSNRQGEGNQPQHF.

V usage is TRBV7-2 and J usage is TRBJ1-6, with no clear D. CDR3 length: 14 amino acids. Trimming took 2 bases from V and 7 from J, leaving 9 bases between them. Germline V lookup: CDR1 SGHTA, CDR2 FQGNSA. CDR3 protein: CASSLTSGNSPLHF. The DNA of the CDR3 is TGTGCCAGCAGCTTAACCTCGGGGAATTCACCCCTCCACTTT. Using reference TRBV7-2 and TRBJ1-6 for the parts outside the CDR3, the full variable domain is GAGVSQSPSNKVTEKGKDVELRCDPISGHTALYWYRQSLGQGLEFLIYFQGNSAPDKSGLPSDRFSAERTGGSVSTLTIQRTQQEDSAVYLCASSLTSGNSPLHFGNGTRLTVT.

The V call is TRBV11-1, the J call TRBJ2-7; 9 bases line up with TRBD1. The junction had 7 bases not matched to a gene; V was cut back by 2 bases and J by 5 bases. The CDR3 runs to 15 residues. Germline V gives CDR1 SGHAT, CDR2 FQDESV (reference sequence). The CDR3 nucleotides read TGTGCCAGCAGCTTAAGCCCGGGACAGGGCCACGAGCAGTACTTC. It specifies CASSLSPGQGHEQYF. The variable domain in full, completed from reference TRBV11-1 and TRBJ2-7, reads EAEVAQSPRYKITEKSQAVAFWCDPISGHATLYWYRQILGQGPELLVQFQDESVVDDSQLPKDRFSAERLKGVDSTLKIQPAELGDSAMYLCASSLSPGQGHEQYFGPGTRLTVT.